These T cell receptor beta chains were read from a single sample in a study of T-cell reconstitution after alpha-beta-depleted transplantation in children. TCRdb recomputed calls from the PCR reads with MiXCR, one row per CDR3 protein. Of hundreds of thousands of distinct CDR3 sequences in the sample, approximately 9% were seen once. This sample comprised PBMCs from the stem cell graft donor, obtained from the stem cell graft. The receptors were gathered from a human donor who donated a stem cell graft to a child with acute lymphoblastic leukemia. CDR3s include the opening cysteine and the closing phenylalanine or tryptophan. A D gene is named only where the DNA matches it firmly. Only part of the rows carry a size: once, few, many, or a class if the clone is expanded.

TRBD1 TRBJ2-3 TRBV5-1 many TGCGCCAGCAGCCCACTGACAGGGGGCAGCACAGATACGCAGTATTTT CASSPLTGGSTDTQYF
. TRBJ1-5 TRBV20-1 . TGCAGTGCTAGGGACCTCGGACAGTTCAATCAGCCCCAGCATTTT CSARDLGQFNQPQHF
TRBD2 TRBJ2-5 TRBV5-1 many TGCGCCAGCAGCTTGGCCGGTTTAGCGGGGACGGCCCAAGAGACCCAGTACTTC CASSLAGLAGTAQETQYF
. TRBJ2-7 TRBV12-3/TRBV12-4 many TGTGCCAGCAGTTTAGGGGATTCGCGGGAGCAGTACTTC CASSLGDSREQYF
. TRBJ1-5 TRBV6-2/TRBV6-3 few TGTGCCAGCAGTGTGATGAGCAATCAGCCCCAGCATTTT CASSVMSNQPQHF
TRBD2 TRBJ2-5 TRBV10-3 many TGTGCCACCCAGGGGGGCGGGGGGGCAGGTTCTTCCCAAGAGACCCAGTACTTC CATQGGGGAGSSQETQYF
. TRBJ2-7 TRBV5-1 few TGCGCCAGCAGCCGACCAGAGGACGAGCAGTACTTC CASSRPEDEQYF
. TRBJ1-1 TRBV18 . TGTGCCAGCTCACAACGACAGCATAACACTGAAGCTTTCTTT CASSQRQHNTEAFF
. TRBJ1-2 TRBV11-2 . TGTGCCAGCAGCTTAGATTTACAGGGCAGGTTCAATGGCTACACCTTC CASSLDLQGRFNGYTF
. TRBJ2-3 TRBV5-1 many TGCGCCAGCAGTTGGGGAGAGGGGGATACGCAGTATTTT CASSWGEGDTQYF
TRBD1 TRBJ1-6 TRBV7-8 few TGTGCCAGCAGCTTAGGTACAGGGGGAAGCTCACCCCTCCACTTT CASSLGTGGSSPLHF
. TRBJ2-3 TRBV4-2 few TGTGCCAGCAGCCAAGATTTGGGGGTAGATACGCAGTATTTT CASSQDLGVDTQYF
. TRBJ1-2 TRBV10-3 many TGTGCCATCGGGTCAGGCACTGATAACTATGGCTACACCTTC CAIGSGTDNYGYTF
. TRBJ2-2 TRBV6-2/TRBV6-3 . TGTGCCAGCAGTCACCCCCCCGGGGAGCTGTTTTTT CASSHPPGELFF
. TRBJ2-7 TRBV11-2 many TGTGCCAGCAGCCCCCTGAACAGGGTGAGCACCTACGAGCAGTACTTC CASSPLNRVSTYEQYF
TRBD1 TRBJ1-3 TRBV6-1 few TGTGCCAGCAGTGAGTGGCAGGGGGCAAACGGGAACACCATATATTTT CASSEWQGANGNTIYF
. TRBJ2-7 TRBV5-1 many TGCGCCAGCAGCTTGGCTCGGACGGAGTTCAGGGGGGTCGAGCAGTACTTC CASSLARTEFRGVEQYF
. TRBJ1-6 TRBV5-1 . TGCGCCAGCAGCTTGGTGTCGGGCTATAATTCACCCCTCCACTTT CASSLVSGYNSPLHF
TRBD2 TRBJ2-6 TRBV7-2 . TGTGCCAGCAGCTTAACGGGGGGTGGGGCCAACGTCCTGACTTTC CASSLTGGGANVLTF
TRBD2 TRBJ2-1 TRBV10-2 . TGCGCCAGCAGTCAAGCGGGGGGGCGGCAGTTCTTC CASSQAGGRQFF
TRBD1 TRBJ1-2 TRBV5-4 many TGTGCCAGCAGCTTGGGAGTTCTAGGGGACAGCTGCACCTTC CASSLGVLGDSCTF
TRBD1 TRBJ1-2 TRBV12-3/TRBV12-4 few TGTGCCAGCAGTACACAGGGGGCGCAGTTCGGTGGCTACACCTTC CASSTQGAQFGGYTF
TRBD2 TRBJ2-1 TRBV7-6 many TGTGCCAGCAGCTTAGGACTAGCGGGGGGTCAGAATGAGCAGTTCTTC CASSLGLAGGQNEQFF
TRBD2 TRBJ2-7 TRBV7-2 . TGTGCCAGCAGCTTTAGCGGGGACTCCTACGAGCAGTACTTC CASSFSGDSYEQYF
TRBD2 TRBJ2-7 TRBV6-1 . TGTGCCAGCCCGAGCGGGGCCTACGAGCAGTACTTC CASPSGAYEQYF
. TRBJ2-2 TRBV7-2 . TGTGCCAGCAGCTTACGGTCGGGGGGCTTTGGGGAGCTGTTTTTT CASSLRSGGFGELFF
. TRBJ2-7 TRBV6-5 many TGTGCCAGCAGTTACTCGAACACAGGGAGTAGCTCCTACGAGCAGTACTTC CASSYSNTGSSSYEQYF
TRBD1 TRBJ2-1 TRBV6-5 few TGTGCCAGCTCCTCAGGGGACAGCCGGAATGAGCAGTTCTTC CASSSGDSRNEQFF
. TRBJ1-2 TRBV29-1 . TGCAGCGTTGATGGAGGACCCTATGGCTACACCTTC CSVDGGPYGYTF
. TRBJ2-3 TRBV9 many TGTGCCAGCGGGAAACTAGTTACAGATACGCAGTATTTT CASGKLVTDTQYF
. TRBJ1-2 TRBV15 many TGTGCCACCAGCAGAGGGACAGAGAGGGGAGGCTACACCTTC CATSRGTERGGYTF
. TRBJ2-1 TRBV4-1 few TGCGCCAGCAGCCAAGATGAAGGAGAGCAGTTCTTC CASSQDEGEQFF
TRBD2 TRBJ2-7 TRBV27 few TGTGCCAGCAGTTCGGGGGGGGGAAGAAGTTACGAGCAGTACTTC CASSSGGGRSYEQYF
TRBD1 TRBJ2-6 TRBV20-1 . TGCAGTGCTCATCACAAGACAGGGGGAGTCTCTGGGGCCAACGTCCTGACTTTC CSAHHKTGGVSGANVLTF
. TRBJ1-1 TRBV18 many TGTGCCAGCTCACCCTCGACAGGAGATACTGAAGCTTTCTTT CASSPSTGDTEAFF
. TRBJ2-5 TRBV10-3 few TGTGCCATCAGTGACGGGGAGACCCAGTACTTC CAISDGETQYF
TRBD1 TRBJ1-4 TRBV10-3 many TGTGCCATCAGCTCCGGGACAGGGGGCGCATTTGAAAAACTGTTTTTT CAISSGTGGAFEKLFF
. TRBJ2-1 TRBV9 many TGTGCCAGCAGCGCTCCCTTTGGGGGTCCCAAAAATGAGCAGTTCTTC CASSAPFGGPKNEQFF
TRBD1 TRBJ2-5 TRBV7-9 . TGTGCCAGCAGCCATGACAGGGACCAAGAGACCCAGTACTTC CASSHDRDQETQYF